The source of this TCR beta chain is a study of blood T cells in healthy people across ages. Study-wide findings and caveats: Diversity of TCR beta per million T cells declined in a roughly linear way with age. It was not possible, with unsorted PBMCs, to conclusively compare naive and antigen-experienced cells.

Each of the donors had roughly 9.3 milliliters of peripheral blood drawn into EDTA-treated Vacutainer tubes. It was with a sample-barcoded 5' primer and a J-beta primer mix that a second PCR of roughly 7 to 12 cycles was run. TCRdb re-analysed the 5' RACE reads in MiXCR, keeping a single row per CDR3 protein. Among about 800,000 distinct CDR3 sequences listed, 20% to 25% were seen once. There are a few counts of this clonotype. Its specificity is unknown. There are 14 residues in the CDR3. V was pared by 6 bases and J by 6 bases, with 15 bases between. Per germline, CDR1 MNHEY and CDR2 SMNVEV (reference sequence). These data were likewise used in another study, on T cells of mothers and their children. That study adds: Mother-child pairs who were related displayed a slightly higher overlap than unrelated pairs, a difference that was non-significant.

The sequenced material came from blood. The gene calls are TRBV27 and TRBJ2-1; TRBD2 might be the D (5 bases). The TCR comes from a boy aged 10-17 years in good health. DNA of the CDR3: TGTGCCAGCAGCATGGTGTCGGGATTCAATGAGCAGTTCTTC. This codes for CASSMVSGFNEQFF.